This TCR beta chain derives from a study of T cell responses to AZD1222 COVID-19 vaccine (dated by TCRdb to about 2021). About the study as a whole: AZD1222 recipients with second doses at about 4 weeks or about 12 weeks were pooled, because spike-specific TCR depth and breadth did not differ between schedules. Trial participants were enrolled by age into 18-55, 56-69 and 70-plus year subgroups, with about 150, 27 and 61 TCR-sequenced participants respectively. A total of 233 trial participants underwent TCR sequencing, of whom around 200 received two doses of AZD1222 and roughly 25 received two doses of the MenACWY control vaccine.

General conclusions and limits of the study: Participants were mostly white British, with more females than males. The authors suggested clonal diversity may have been underestimated. Conclusions about previously exposed vaccinees are limited, since just five to seven AZD1222 recipients were seropositive for SARS-CoV-2 at baseline. The 56-69-year group was small, and its depth increase did not reach significance, likely because of low power. The vaccine-associated CD4 TCRs covered the entire spike protein, and the dominant responses fell in regions 160-218 and 743-854. After two AZD1222 doses, both the breadth and the depth of spike-specific TCRs were significantly higher than at day 0 and than in MenACWY recipients. Because no day 14 peak-response samples were available, repertoires were characterized only after the peak T cell response. Epitopes outside the regions mutated in the B.1.351 and B.1.1.7 variants were reportedly recognized by nearly half of the unique spike-specific TCRs.

Notes on this clone: Its recognized antigen is unknown. There are no base qualities to consult, and no much larger clone falls within one base.

The CDR3 regions of human TCRbeta chains were subjected to immunosequencing. The original methods were these. Repertoire TCRs were checked for matches against a reference library of SARS-CoV-2-specific TCRs that had been generated using the MIRA antigen-specificity platform. Breadth was defined as the fraction of unique TCRs that were SARS-CoV-2-associated. Depth was defined as the fraction of total T cells that were SARS-CoV-2-associated. Using the MIRA data, each spike-specific TCR was assigned both to the spike region to which the TCR was reactive and to a CD4 or CD8 class. Log10-transformed breadth and depth values were compared by one-way ANOVA with Sidak's multiple comparisons tests. TCRdb limited this immuneACCESS table to in-frame rearrangements with V and J called. A share of clones is missing; checked studies link under half to unresolved V genes, and the rest is unexplained. The DNA was the basis for D and trimming; V, J and clone size are from that table. The sample table holds about 130,000 clones, of which under 90% were seen once. The top ten clonotypes cover under 25% of the sample.

What this sample's time point label stands for: baseline before first vaccination. The vaccinee samples were drawn from two UK trials, COV001 and COV002, one of which was a single-blind randomized controlled phase 2/3 trial testing AZD1222 (ChAdOx1 nCoV-19) in healthy adults. Trial participant PBMC samples were collected at day 0 and day 28 after the second dose for TCRbeta chain sequencing. This clonotype was obtained from an adult in good health. The material was peripheral blood, obtained on day 0 of AZD1222 vaccination.

Here the CDR3 is given as CASSQDTGTRSGNTIYF. In nucleotide form, the sequence is TGTGCCAGCAGCCAAGATACGGGCACGCGCTCTGGAAACACCATATATTTT. The chain joins TRBV4-2 to TRBJ1-3; the D gene identity is not certain. Between the V and J ends, shortened by 0 bases and 0 bases respectively, the junction contains 12 bases. Including the terminal cysteine and phenylalanine, the CDR3 comprises 17 residues. Here the CDR3 DNA is all that survives: 51 bases in frame from base 1. As encoded in the germline V gene, CDR1 is LGHNA while CDR2 is YNFKEQ.